The clone carrying this T cell receptor beta chain has at least ten counts. Its antigen is unidentified. Treatment here: oral pan-JAK inhibitor, 5-10 mg twice daily. Peripheral blood, together with lesional scalp punch biopsies, was collected from alopecia areata patients. Sorting separated CD4+ and CD8+ T cells out of PBMCs. This sample was included in a study of CD8+ T cells in alopecia areata. This CDR3 contains 15 residues. Germline loops: CDR1 SGDLS, CDR2 YYNGEE. The V and J ends lost 5 bases and 6 bases, in that order; junction bases with no gene match: 6. Overall study findings and caveats: Relative to normal scalp, lesional scalp, especially alopecia totalis/universalis, showed higher clonality. A great number of expanded lesional clones endured in scalp and blood during tofacitinib.

Once RNA had been extracted, it was reverse transcribed into cDNA to act as the sequencing template. Sequenced by immunoSEQ multiplex PCR; TCRdb stores in-frame clones only, minus some. This sample has about 200,000 clones, with about 62% found just once. This chain joins TRBV9 and TRBJ2-2; 11 nucleotides line up with TRBD2. This clonotype was obtained from a human donor with alopecia areata. The material sequenced was CD4+ T cells sorted from blood, taken at week 24, from a patient treated with tofacitinib. CDR3 DNA sequence: TGTGCCAGCAGTCGTAGCGGGAGGGATCCCGGGGAGCTGTTTTTT. This translates into CASSRSGRDPGELFF.